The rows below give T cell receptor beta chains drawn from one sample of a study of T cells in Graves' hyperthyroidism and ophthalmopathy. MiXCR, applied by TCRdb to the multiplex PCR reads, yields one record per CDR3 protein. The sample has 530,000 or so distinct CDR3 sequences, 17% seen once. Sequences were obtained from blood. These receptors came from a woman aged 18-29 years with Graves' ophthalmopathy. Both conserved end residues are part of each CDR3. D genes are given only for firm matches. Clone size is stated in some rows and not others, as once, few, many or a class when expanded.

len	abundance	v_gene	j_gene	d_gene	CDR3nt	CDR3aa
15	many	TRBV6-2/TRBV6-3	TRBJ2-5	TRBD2	TGTGCCAGCAGTTACCCACGAGCGGGAGAGGAGACCCAGTACTTC	CASSYPRAGEETQYF
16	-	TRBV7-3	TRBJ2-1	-	TGTGCCAGCAGCTTAACTTTTAGCGGACCTTACAATGAGCAGTTCTTC	CASSLTFSGPYNEQFF
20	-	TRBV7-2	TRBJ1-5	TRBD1	TGTGCCAGCAGCCTAAGCTTAGTATTAGTAGGACAGGATAGCAATCAGCCCCAGCATTTT	CASSLSLVLVGQDSNQPQHF
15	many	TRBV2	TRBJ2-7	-	TGTGCCAGCAGTATCAACCCCGTGGGGACCTACGAGCAGTACTTC	CASSINPVGTYEQYF
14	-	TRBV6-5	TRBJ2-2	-	TGTGCCAGCGGTTACGGGAGGAACACCGGGGAGCTGTTTTTT	CASGYGRNTGELFF
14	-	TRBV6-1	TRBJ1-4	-	TGTGCCAGCATTCCGGGGGGTTCTAATGAAAAACTGTTTTTT	CASIPGGSNEKLFF
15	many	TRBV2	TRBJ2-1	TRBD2	TGTGCCAGCAGTGTCGATATAGCGGGAGGTCGGGAGCAGTTCTTC	CASSVDIAGGREQFF
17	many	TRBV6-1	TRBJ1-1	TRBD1	TGTGCCAGCAGTGAAGTCGCGTGGGGGACAGGGGGGTTAGAAGCTTTCTTT	CASSEVAWGTGGLEAFF
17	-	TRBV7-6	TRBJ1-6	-	TGTGCCAGCAGCTTAGCGCGATGGGGGACCGCTAATTCACCCCTCCACTTT	CASSLARWGTANSPLHF
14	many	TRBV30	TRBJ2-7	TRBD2	TGTGCCTGGAGGGCAGCGGGGGGGCGCTACGAGCAGTACTTC	CAWRAAGGRYEQYF
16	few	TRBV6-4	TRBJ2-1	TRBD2	TGTGCCAGCAGTGACAAAGGACTAGCAGGGATCAATGAGCAGTTCTTC	CASSDKGLAGINEQFF
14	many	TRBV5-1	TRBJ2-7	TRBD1	TGCGCCAGCAGCGGTCCCGACAGGGGGGACGAGCAGTACTTC	CASSGPDRGDEQYF
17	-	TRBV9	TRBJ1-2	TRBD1	TGTGCCAGCAGCGTAGCTCCAAGGGACAGGGGTGACTATGGCTACACCTTC	CASSVAPRDRGDYGYTF
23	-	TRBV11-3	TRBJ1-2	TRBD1	TGTGCCAGCAGCTTGACTCGTGGGACAGGCGCGGGTTCGCAACTATCCGGGGGCTATGGCTACACCTTC	CASSLTRGTGAGSQLSGGYGYTF
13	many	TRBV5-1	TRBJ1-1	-	TGCGCCAGCAGCTTGTGGCGTGACACTGAAGCTTTCTTT	CASSLWRDTEAFF
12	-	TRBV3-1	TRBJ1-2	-	TGTGCCAGCAGTGAAATAGGATATGGCTACACCTTC	CASSEIGYGYTF
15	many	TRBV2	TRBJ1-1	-	TGTGCCAGCAGATACCAACCCACATTGAACACTGAAGCTTTCTTT	CASRYQPTLNTEAFF
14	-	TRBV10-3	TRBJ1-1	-	TGTGCCATCAGTGTAGGGTTGGGGAACACTGAAGCTTTCTTT	CAISVGLGNTEAFF
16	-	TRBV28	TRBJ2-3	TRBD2	TGTGCCAGCATTTTCGGGGGGGCAGGGCGCCCAGATACGCAGTATTTT	CASIFGGAGRPDTQYF
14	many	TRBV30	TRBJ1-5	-	TGTGCCTGGAGTGTAAGGGGGGACAATCAGCCCCAGCATTTT	CAWSVRGDNQPQHF
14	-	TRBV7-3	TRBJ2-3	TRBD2	TGTGCCAGCAGCTTAAATAGCGGGGCAGATACGCAGTATTTT	CASSLNSGADTQYF
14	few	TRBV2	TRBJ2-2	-	TGTGCCAGCAAGGCCCAGGGGAACACCGGGGAGCTGTTTTTT	CASKAQGNTGELFF
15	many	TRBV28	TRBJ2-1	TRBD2	TGTGCCAGCAGTCGACTAGCCTTCGCCTACAATGAGCAGTTCTTC	CASSRLAFAYNEQFF
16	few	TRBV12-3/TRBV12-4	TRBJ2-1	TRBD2	TGTGCCAGCAGTATCTCGGGACTAGCGGGCAAGGGTGAGCAGTTCTTC	CASSISGLAGKGEQFF
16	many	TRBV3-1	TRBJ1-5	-	TGTGCCAGCAGCCAAGGCCCAGTCTATAGCAATCAGCCCCAGCATTTT	CASSQGPVYSNQPQHF
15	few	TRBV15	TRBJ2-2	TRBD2	TGTGCCACCAGCGAAGCGGGGCCGGGGAGCGGGGAGCTGTTTTTT	CATSEAGPGSGELFF
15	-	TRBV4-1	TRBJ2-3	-	TGCGCCAGCAGCCAAGCTCTTACTAGCACAGATACGCAGTATTTT	CASSQALTSTDTQYF
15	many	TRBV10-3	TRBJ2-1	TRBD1	TGTGCCATCAGTAAACAGGGGGGAGAGTACAATGAGCAGTTCTTC	CAISKQGGEYNEQFF
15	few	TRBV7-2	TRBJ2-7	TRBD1	TGTGCCAGCAGCTTAACCGGGACAGGGGACTACGAGCAGTACTTC	CASSLTGTGDYEQYF
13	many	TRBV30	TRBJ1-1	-	TGTGCCTGGAGTGTAGGAGGAGGGACTGAAGCTTTCTTT	CAWSVGGGTEAFF
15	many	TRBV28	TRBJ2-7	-	TGTGCCAACGTACATCTATCCGAAAATGCCTACGAGCAGTACTTC	CANVHLSENAYEQYF
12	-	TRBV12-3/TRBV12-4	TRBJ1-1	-	TGTGCCAGCAGCTCCGACAGGCGTGAAGCTTTCTTT	CASSSDRREAFF
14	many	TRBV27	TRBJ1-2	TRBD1	TGTGCCAGCAGTTTATCGGGACAGGTCTATGGCTACACCTTC	CASSLSGQVYGYTF
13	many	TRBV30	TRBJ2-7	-	TGTGCCTGGATGGGAGACTTAAGCTACGAGCAGTACTTC	CAWMGDLSYEQYF
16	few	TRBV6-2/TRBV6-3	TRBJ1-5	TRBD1	TGTGCCAGCAGTTTTTCCACCGGGACAGGGAATCAGCCCCAGCATTTT	CASSFSTGTGNQPQHF
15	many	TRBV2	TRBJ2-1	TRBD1	TGTGCCAGCAGCGTCGGACAGGGGGAATACAATGAGCAGTTCTTC	CASSVGQGEYNEQFF
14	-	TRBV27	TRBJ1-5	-	TGTGCCAGCAGTTCCGGAGATAGCAATCAGCCCCAGCATTTT	CASSSGDSNQPQHF
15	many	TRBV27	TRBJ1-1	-	TGTGCCAGCAGTTTATTTAGGACAGTGAACACTGAAGCTTTCTTT	CASSLFRTVNTEAFF
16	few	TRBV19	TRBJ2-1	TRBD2	TGTGCCAGTAGTATAGTAGCGGGAGTTTCCTACAATGAGCAGTTCTTC	CASSIVAGVSYNEQFF
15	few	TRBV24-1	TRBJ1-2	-	TGTGCCACCAGTGATTCGGGGGTCGGAAACTATGGCTACACCTTC	CATSDSGVGNYGYTF
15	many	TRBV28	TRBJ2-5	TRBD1	TGTGCCAGCTCTAGAGTGGACAGGGGGAAAGAGACCCAGTACTTC	CASSRVDRGKETQYF
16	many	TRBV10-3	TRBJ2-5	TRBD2	TGTGCCATCAGGAGCGGGACTAGCGGGCTTCAAGAGACCCAGTACTTC	CAIRSGTSGLQETQYF
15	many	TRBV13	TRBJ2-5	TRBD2	TGTGCCAGCAGCTTGGTTAGCGGGATCCAAGAGACCCAGTACTTC	CASSLVSGIQETQYF
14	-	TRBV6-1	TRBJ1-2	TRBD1	TGTGCCAGCAGGGACAGGGTTACCCTTTATGGCTACACCTTC	CASRDRVTLYGYTF
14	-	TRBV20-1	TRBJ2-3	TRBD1	TGCAGTGCTAGAGACACCCGGGACAGGTATACGCAGTATTTT	CSARDTRDRYTQYF
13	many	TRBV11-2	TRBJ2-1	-	TGTGCCAGCAGCTTAGCCAGGGCCTATGAGCAGTTCTTC	CASSLARAYEQFF
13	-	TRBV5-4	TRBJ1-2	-	TGTGCCAGCAGCTTGATGGCAAACTATGGCTACACCTTC	CASSLMANYGYTF